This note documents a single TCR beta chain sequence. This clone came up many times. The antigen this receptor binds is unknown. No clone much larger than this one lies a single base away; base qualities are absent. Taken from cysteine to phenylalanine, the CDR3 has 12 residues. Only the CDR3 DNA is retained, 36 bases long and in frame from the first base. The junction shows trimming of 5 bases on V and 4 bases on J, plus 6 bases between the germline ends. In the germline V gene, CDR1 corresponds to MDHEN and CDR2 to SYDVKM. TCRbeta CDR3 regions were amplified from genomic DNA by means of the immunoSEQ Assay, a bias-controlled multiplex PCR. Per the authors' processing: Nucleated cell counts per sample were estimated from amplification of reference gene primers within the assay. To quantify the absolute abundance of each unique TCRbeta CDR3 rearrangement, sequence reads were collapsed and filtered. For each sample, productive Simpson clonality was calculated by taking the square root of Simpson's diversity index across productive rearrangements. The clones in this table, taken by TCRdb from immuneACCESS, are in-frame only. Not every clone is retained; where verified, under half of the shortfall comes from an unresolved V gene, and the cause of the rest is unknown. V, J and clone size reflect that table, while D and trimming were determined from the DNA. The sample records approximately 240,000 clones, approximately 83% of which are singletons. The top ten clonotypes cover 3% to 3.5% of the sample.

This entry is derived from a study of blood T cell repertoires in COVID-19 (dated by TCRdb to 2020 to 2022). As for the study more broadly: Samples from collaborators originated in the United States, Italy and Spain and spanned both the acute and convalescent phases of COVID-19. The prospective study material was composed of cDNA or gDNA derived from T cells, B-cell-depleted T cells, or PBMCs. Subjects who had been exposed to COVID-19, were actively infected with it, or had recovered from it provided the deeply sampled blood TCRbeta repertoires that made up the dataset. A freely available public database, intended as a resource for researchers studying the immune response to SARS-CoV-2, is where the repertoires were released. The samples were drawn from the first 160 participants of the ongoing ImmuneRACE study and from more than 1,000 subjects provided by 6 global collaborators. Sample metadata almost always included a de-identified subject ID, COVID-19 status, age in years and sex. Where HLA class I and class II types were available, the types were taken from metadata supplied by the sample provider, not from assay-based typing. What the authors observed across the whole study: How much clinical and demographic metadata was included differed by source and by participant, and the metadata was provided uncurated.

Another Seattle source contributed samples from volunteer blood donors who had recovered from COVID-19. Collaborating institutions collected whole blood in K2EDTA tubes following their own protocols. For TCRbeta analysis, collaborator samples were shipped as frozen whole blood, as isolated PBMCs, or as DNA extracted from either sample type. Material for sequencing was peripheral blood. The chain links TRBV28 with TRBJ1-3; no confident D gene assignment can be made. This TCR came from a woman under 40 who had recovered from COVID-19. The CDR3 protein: CASSNQGNTIYF. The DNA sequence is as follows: TGTGCCAGCAGTAACCAGGGAAACACCATATATTTT.